This TCR beta chain was retrieved from a study of OX40 agonist ivuxolimab in advanced cancers. Study as a whole: Patient treatment consisted of intravenous ivuxolimab administration every 2 weeks at 0.01 to 10 mg/kg. Partial responses occurred in three patients (one hepatocellular carcinoma, two cutaneous melanoma).

The CDR3 has 12 residues. Trimming took 8 bases from V and 4 from J, leaving 11 bases between them. Germline V lookup: CDR1 LGHNT, CDR2 FRNRAP. This table comes from immunoSEQ multiplex PCR, and its TCRdb copy is limited to in-frame clones, with some not included. This sample has about 130,000 clones; approximately 94% occur once, and the top ten carry approximately 1%. This clone has just one count. The target antigen is unknown. General observations from the study: The specificity for antigen of the expanded peripheral T cells was not determined. At 0.1 to 3.0 mg/kg and by week 6, clonal expansion occurred in CD4+ and CD8+ blood T cells.

Sequencing was performed on CD4+ or CD8+ T cells sorted from blood, taken in a trial of the OX40 agonist ivuxolimab. This clonotype originated in an adult with an advanced solid tumor such as melanoma, head and neck, liver or kidney cancer. The genes are TRBV12-5 and TRBJ2-5; TRBD2 might be the D (6 bases). CDR3 sequence (DNA): TGTGCTAGTTCGGCGGGATCAGAGACCCAGTACTTC. Encoded protein: CASSAGSETQYF.